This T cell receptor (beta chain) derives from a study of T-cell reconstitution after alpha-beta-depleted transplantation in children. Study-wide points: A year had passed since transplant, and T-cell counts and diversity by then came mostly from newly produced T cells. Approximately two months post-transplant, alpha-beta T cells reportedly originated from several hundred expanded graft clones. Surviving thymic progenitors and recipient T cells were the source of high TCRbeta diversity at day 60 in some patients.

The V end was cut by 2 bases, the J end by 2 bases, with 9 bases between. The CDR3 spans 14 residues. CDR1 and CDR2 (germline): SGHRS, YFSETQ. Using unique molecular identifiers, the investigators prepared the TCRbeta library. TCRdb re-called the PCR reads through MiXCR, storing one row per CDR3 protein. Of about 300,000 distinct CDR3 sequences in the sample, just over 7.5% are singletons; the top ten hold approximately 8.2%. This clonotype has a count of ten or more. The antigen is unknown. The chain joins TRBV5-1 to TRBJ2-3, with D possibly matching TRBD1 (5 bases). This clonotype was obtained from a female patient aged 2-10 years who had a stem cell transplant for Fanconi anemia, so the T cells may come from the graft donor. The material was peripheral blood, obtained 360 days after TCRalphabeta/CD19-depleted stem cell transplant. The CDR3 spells CASSLGAFTDTQYF. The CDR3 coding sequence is TGCGCCAGCAGCTTAGGGGCATTCACAGATACGCAGTATTTT.